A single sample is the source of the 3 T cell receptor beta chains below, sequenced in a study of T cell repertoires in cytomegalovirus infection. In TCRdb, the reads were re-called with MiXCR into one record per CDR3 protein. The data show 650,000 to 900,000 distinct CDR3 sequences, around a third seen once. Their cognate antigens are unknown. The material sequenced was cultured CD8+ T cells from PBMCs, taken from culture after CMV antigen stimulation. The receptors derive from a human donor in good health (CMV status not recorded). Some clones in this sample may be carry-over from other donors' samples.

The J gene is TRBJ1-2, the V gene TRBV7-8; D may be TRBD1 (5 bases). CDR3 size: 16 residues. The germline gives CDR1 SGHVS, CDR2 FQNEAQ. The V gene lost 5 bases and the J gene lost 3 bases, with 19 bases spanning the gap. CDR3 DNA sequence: TGTGCCAGCAGCGATTGGCAGGGCTTGGGGGACTATGGCTACACCTTC. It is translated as CASSDWQGLGDYGYTF.

The DNA of the CDR3 is TGTGCCAGCAGGAGACAGGGTTCCTCCTACGAGCAGTACTTC. Its translation: CASRRQGSSYEQYF. The gene calls are TRBV7-9 and TRBJ2-7; 7 bases line up with TRBD1. The CDR3 spans 14 residues. Trimming removed 6 bases from V and 0 bases from J; junction bases left unmatched: 5. CDR1 is SEHNR and CDR2 is FQNEAQ in the germline V gene (reference sequence).

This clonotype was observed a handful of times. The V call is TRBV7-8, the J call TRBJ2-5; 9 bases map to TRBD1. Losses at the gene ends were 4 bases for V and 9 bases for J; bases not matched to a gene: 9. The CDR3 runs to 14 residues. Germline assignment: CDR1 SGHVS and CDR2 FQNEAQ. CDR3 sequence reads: CASSSGQGQPPQYF. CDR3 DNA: TGTGCCAGCAGCTCCGGACAGGGGCAGCCTCCCCAGTACTTC.